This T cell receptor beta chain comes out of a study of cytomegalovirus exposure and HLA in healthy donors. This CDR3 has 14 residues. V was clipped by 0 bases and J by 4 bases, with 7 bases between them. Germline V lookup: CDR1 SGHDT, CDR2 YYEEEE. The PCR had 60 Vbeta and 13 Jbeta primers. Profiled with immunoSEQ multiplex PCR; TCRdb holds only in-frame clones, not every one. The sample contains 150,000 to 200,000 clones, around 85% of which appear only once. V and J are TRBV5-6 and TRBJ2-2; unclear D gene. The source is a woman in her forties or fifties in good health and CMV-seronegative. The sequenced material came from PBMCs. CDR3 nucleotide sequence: TGTGCCAGCAGCTTGGACACAACCACCGGGGAGCTGTTTTTT. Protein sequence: CASSLDTTTGELFF.